This is a list of T cell receptor beta chains from one sample in a study of graft-versus-host responses after intestinal transplantation. Assay used: immunoSEQ multiplex PCR; TCRdb lists only in-frame clones, some missing. This sample yields about 97,000 clones, of which around 90% are seen a single time; 15% to 20% belongs to the top ten. This specimen consisted of PBMCs, obtained roughly 410 days after intestinal transplant. The source of these receptors is a human patient who received an intestinal transplant, so some T cells may come from the graft donor. Each CDR3 is given with its conserved first and last residue. D genes are given only for firm matches. Clone size is stated in some rows and not others, as once, few, many or a class when expanded.

TRBJ2-3 NA TRBV27 NA CASSLAWATDTQYF TGTGCCAGCAGTTTAGCTTGGGCCACAGATACGCAGTATTTT
TRBJ2-7 once TRBV7-9 TRBD1 CASSLQGASFYEQYF TGTGCCAGCAGCCTTCAGGGGGCGTCCTTCTACGAGCAGTACTTC
TRBJ1-2 NA TRBV6-5 TRBD1 CASSYSDRNYGYTF TGTGCCAGCAGTTACTCGGACAGGAACTATGGCTACACCTTC
TRBJ1-5 NA TRBV7-9 NA CASSQLSQPQHF TGTGCCAGCAGCCAACTAAGTCAGCCCCAGCATTTT
TRBJ2-3 NA TRBV25-1 NA CASSEGASSQLFDTQYF TGTGCCAGCAGTGAAGGGGCTTCCTCACAACTCTTCGATACGCAGTATTTT
TRBJ1-1 NA TRBV6-1 NA CAIDVTGSRRKAFF TGTGCCATCGACGTTACAGGGTCCCGTCGCAAAGCTTTCTTT
TRBJ2-7 NA TRBV9 TRBD2 CASSVEAGGGYYEQYF TGTGCCAGCAGCGTAGAAGCGGGGGGCGGGTACTACGAGCAGTACTTC
TRBJ2-5 NA TRBV5-1 TRBD1 CASSLGGTGQETQYF TGCGCCAGCAGCTTGGGGGGGACAGGGCAAGAGACCCAGTACTTC
TRBJ1-6 NA TRBV6-6 NA CASSYGGLHNSPLHF TGTGCCAGCAGTTACGGAGGTCTCCATAATTCACCCCTCCACTTT
TRBJ2-7 NA TRBV10-2 TRBD1 CASSEPGQGYEQYF TGCGCCAGCAGTGAACCAGGACAGGGATACGAGCAGTACTTC
TRBJ1-3 NA TRBV7-2 NA CASSLGAKSGNTIYF TGTGCCAGCAGCTTAGGTGCGAAATCTGGAAACACCATATATTTT
TRBJ2-7 once TRBV5-1 TRBD1 CASSFSDRAYEQYF TGCGCCAGCAGCTTCTCCGACAGGGCCTACGAGCAGTACTTC
TRBJ1-4 once TRBV7-8 TRBD1 CASSPGTVLEKLFF TGTGCCAGCAGCCCCGGGACAGTGCTTGAAAAACTGTTTTTT
TRBJ2-2 NA TRBV11-2 TRBD1 CASSWDRYTGELFF TGTGCCAGCAGCTGGGACAGATACACCGGGGAGCTGTTTTTT
TRBJ2-7 NA TRBV6-6 TRBD1 CASFWGQGGHEQYF TGTGCCAGCTTTTGGGGACAGGGGGGCCACGAGCAGTACTTC
TRBJ2-1 NA TRBV5-1 TRBD2 CASQPYAGGNEQFF TGCGCCAGCCAACCCTATGCGGGGGGCAATGAGCAGTTCTTC
TRBJ2-7 NA TRBV6-6 TRBD1 CASSTPQGFNYEQYF TGTGCCAGCAGTACCCCACAGGGGTTTAACTACGAGCAGTACTTC
TRBJ1-5 NA TRBV6-6 NA CASSYSSQPQHF TGTGCCAGCAGTTACTCCTCTCAGCCCCAGCATTTT
TRBJ1-1 NA TRBV5-6 NA CASSLVGFNTEAFF TGTGCCAGCAGCTTGGTTGGATTCAACACTGAAGCTTTCTTT
TRBJ2-2 NA TRBV9 TRBD2 CASSSRLASNTGELFF TGTGCCAGCAGCTCCCGACTAGCATCGAACACCGGGGAGCTGTTTTTT
TRBJ2-5 NA TRBV2 NA CASSAARQGGETQYF TGTGCCAGCAGTGCGGCTCGGCAGGGTGGGGAGACCCAGTACTTC
TRBJ2-2 NA TRBV19 NA CASSIGGAGELFF TGTGCCAGTAGTATAGGAGGGGCCGGGGAGCTGTTTTTT
TRBJ1-6 NA TRBV11-2 NA CASSLVGVNSPLHF TGTGCCAGCAGCTTAGTTGGGGTCAATTCACCCCTCCACTTT